This TCR beta chain appears in the sequencing data of a study of T cells in Graves' hyperthyroidism and ophthalmopathy. The CDR3 regions of TCR beta were amplified from RNA transcripts. A first-round RT-PCR of the TCR CDR3 used the HTBI primer set. TCRdb fed the multiplex PCR reads into MiXCR, producing one record per CDR3 protein. The repertoire includes approximately 300,000 distinct CDR3 sequences, 17% of them detected once, and around 58% sits in the top ten. Germline V CDR1 and CDR2: MNHNS, SASEGT. The CDR3 length is 12 residues. V gave up 3 bases and J gave up 6 bases, with 9 bases separating them.

This clonotype was sampled from a woman in her sixties with Graves' ophthalmopathy. The sample consisted of blood. This chain uses TRBV6-1 with TRBJ2-7; a possible D gene is TRBD1 (5 bases). The CDR3 sequence is CASSDRVSEQYF. CDR3 DNA: TGTGCCAGCAGTGACAGGGTGAGCGAGCAGTACTTC.